This T cell receptor beta chain was found in a study of shared clonotypes between healthy human individuals. Findings and caveats of the study: The study's rarefaction showed incomplete sorted-subset sequencing despite large depth.

V was pared by 0 bases and J by 1 base, with 6 bases between. The V gene's germline CDR1 is MNHEY and CDR2 SVGAGI. The CDR3 extends over 14 amino acids. This clone was detected only a few times. Its antigen is unknown. The sample holds other DNA sequences that translate to the same CDR3. Donors were Caucasian adults residing in Nashville, Tennessee, USA. Here immunoSEQ multiplex PCR was the method, and the copy in TCRdb shows in-frame clones only, minus some. This sample yields over a million clones, of which 75% to 85% are seen a single time; roughly 0.61% belongs to the top ten. The chain uses TRBV6-5 and TRBJ1-1, with D uncertain. The sequencing sample was made of memory CD4+ T cells from PBMCs. Subset reported: CD45RA-negative fraction. The sequence was obtained from a man between 18 and 29 years old in good health. Some clones in this sample may be carry-over from other donors' samples. CDR3 loop: CASSYSHGNTEAFF. CDR3 coding DNA: TGTGCCAGCAGTTACTCGCACGGGAACACTGAAGCTTTCTTT.